One sample yielded the 27 T cell receptor beta chains listed below, sequenced in a study of identifying expanded T cells in peripheral blood. This table comes from immunoSEQ multiplex PCR, and its TCRdb copy is limited to in-frame clones, with some not included. This table has 50,000 to 75,000 clones, around 87% appearing once. The sequenced sample consisted of blood. The receptor source for this set is a person between 18 and 70 years old in good health.

The CDR3: CASRKGKNTEAFF. In DNA form, the CDR3 reads TGCGCCAGCAGGAAGGGAAAGAACACTGAAGCTTTCTTT. The chain employs TRBV5-1 and TRBJ1-1, with D unresolved. Germline CDR1 reads SGHRS; CDR2 reads YFSETQ. The V end lost 5 bases, the J end lost 1 base, and 9 bases lay between the germline ends. This CDR3 contains 13 residues.

The chain joins TRBV4-2 to TRBJ2-7; D is possibly TRBD2 (5 bases). This CDR3 comprises 14 residues. Trimming left V 4 bases short and J 7 bases short, with 17 bases between. CDR1 is LGHNA, CDR2 YNFKEQ, per germline. CDR3 protein: CASSPHSRTQEQYF. CDR3 DNA sequence: TGTGCCAGCAGCCCACACTCTCGGACTCAGGAGCAGTACTTC.

The chain couples TRBV7-9 to TRBJ2-3, with 7 bases fitting TRBD2. This CDR3 has 15 residues. After removal of 5 bases from V and 0 bases from J, the junction contained 5 bases not matched to a gene. Germline V lookup: CDR1 SEHNR, CDR2 FQNEAQ (reference sequence). For the CDR3, the DNA is TGTGCCAGCAGCCCCTGGGGGGGTAGCACAGATACGCAGTATTTT. This encodes CASSPWGGSTDTQYF.

The chain uses TRBV4-2 and TRBJ2-5; TRBD2 might be the D (6 bases). Germline loops: CDR1 LGHNA, CDR2 YNFKEQ. The CDR3 is 14 residues long. The germline V and J ends were trimmed by 0 bases and 5 bases, with 10 bases remaining between them. Written as DNA, the CDR3 is TGTGCCAGCAGCCAAGATCGGGGAGGTGAGACCCAGTACTTC. Residues: CASSQDRGGETQYF.

This clone has more than one count but fewer than ten. The chain employs TRBV9 and TRBJ2-1, with a tentative D call TRBD2 (6 bases). V lost 3 bases and J 1 base, leaving 8 bases between the germline ends. Germline CDR1 and CDR2: SGDLS and YYNGEE. This CDR3 comprises 14 residues. DNA of the CDR3: TGTGCCAGCAGCGGGAGGGCTTCCTACAATGAGCAGTTCTTC. It yields the protein CASSGRASYNEQFF. Supplemented by reference TRBV9 and TRBJ2-1, the full variable domain reads DSGVTQTPKHLITATGQRVTLRCSPRSGDLSVYWYQQSLDQGLQFLIQYYNGEERAKGNILERFSAQQFPDLHSELNLSSLELGDSALYFCASSGRASYNEQFFGPGTRLTVL.

This chain connects TRBV14 to TRBJ2-1; 8 bases are a match to TRBD1. Trimming at V came to 5 bases and at J to 0 bases, leaving 6 bases not matched to a gene. The CDR3 has 16 amino acids. CDR1 is SGHDN and CDR2 is FVKESK in the germline V gene. The CDR3 nucleotides read TGTGCCAGCAGCTTAAGGACAGGGAGCTCCTACAATGAGCAGTTCTTC. Its protein product is CASSLRTGSSYNEQFF.

This clone has just one count. The rearrangement links TRBV7-6 to TRBJ2-2; 9 positions match TRBD1. V lost 5 bases, J lost 2 bases, and 3 bases stayed unmatched. Germline V gene data show CDR1 as SGHVS and CDR2 as FNYEAQ. The CDR3 runs 15 residues. CDR3 DNA sequence: TGTGCCAGCAGCCAGGGACAGGGAAACACCGGGGAGCTGTTTTTT. Its protein product is CASSQGQGNTGELFF.

V usage is TRBV7-8 and J usage is TRBJ2-1; D is undetermined. Trimming stripped 2 bases from V and 9 bases from J, with 11 bases between. This CDR3 is built from 13 residues. Germline lookup yields CDR1 SGHVS and CDR2 FQNEAQ. For the CDR3, the DNA is TGTGCCAGCAGCTTATTAGAGCTGGGTGAGCAGTTCTTC. Translation gives CASSLLELGEQFF. The full variable domain, its missing parts supplied by reference TRBV7-8 and TRBJ2-1, is GAGVSQSPRYKVAKRGQDVALRCDPISGHVSLFWYQQALGQGPEFLTYFQNEAQLDKSGLPSDRFFAERPEGSVSTLKIQRTQQEDSAVYLCASSLLELGEQFFGPGTRLTVL.

The chain uses TRBV7-3 and TRBJ2-7, with TRBD2 matching over 10 bases. The junction had 11 bases not matched to a gene; V was cut back by 5 bases and J by 4 bases. The CDR3 loop spans 16 amino acids. Germline V gene lookup returns CDR1 SGHTA and CDR2 FQGTGA. In DNA, the CDR3 is TGTGCCAGCAGCCGAGGGCTAGCGGGAGATATTTACGAGCAGTACTTC. It is translated as CASSRGLAGDIYEQYF. Drawing the rest from reference TRBV7-3 and TRBJ2-7, the complete variable domain is GAGVSQTPSNKVTEKGKYVELRCDPISGHTALYWYRQSLGQGPEFLIYFQGTGAADDSGLPNDRFFAVRPEGSVSTLKIQRTERGDSAVYLCASSRGLAGDIYEQYFGPGTRLTVT.

The rearrangement joins TRBV6-5 to TRBJ1-1; 7 bases fit TRBD1. J lost 0 bases, V lost 6 bases, and 4 bases had no gene match. CDR3 length equals 14 residues. CDR1 and CDR2 (germline): MNHEY, SVGAGI. The CDR3 DNA follows: TGTGCCAGCAGGCCAGGGGGGCTGAACACTGAAGCTTTCTTT. Residues: CASRPGGLNTEAFF.

This clone was seen a handful of times. The chain combines TRBV6-1 with TRBJ1-1, with TRBD1 identical over 7 bases. The CDR3 length is 15 residues. The V gene's germline CDR1 is MNHNS and CDR2 SASEGT. Losses at the gene ends were 1 base for V and 7 bases for J; bases not matched to a gene: 9. The CDR3 loop is CASSEDKGGWGEAFF. CDR3 in DNA: TGTGCCAGCAGTGAAGATAAAGGGGGCTGGGGTGAAGCTTTCTTT.

V gene TRBV7-2 combines with J gene TRBJ2-5; TRBD1 agrees at 9 bases. With 4 bases clipped from V and 4 bases from J, the junction kept 7 bases outside the gene matches. Germline loops: CDR1 SGHTA, CDR2 FQGNSA. This CDR3 contains 15 residues. Here the CDR3 reads CASSSDRGDSETQYF. Here the CDR3 DNA reads TGTGCCAGCAGCTCGGACAGGGGTGACTCAGAGACCCAGTACTTC.

This rearrangement joins TRBV6-4 to TRBJ2-3; 11 bases are a match to TRBD2. J was trimmed by 4 bases and V by 6 bases; bases with no gene match: 9. CDR3 size: 16 residues. CDR1 is MRHNA and CDR2 is SNTAGT in the germline V gene. Written as DNA, the CDR3 is TGTGCCAGCAGCCCAACTAGCGGGGGACCTTCAGATACGCAGTATTTT. Encoded protein: CASSPTSGGPSDTQYF.

The rearrangement links TRBV28 to TRBJ2-5, with a weak D call TRBD2 (6 bases). The germline V gene encodes CDR1 MDHEN and CDR2 SYDVKM. V was trimmed by 6 bases and J by 3 bases, leaving 11 bases between them. This CDR3 contains 13 residues. In DNA, the CDR3 is TGTGCCAGCAGCCGCCCGGGGGAAGAGACCCAGTACTTC. Translated, it gives CASSRPGEETQYF.

The rearrangement uses TRBV28 and TRBJ2-1; possibly TRBD2 for D (6 bases). Germline V gene data show CDR1 as MDHEN and CDR2 as SYDVKM. V lost 1 base, J lost 6 bases, and 13 bases lay in between. The CDR3 has 15 residues. The CDR3 sequence: CASSLYRELGNEQFF. CDR3 DNA: TGTGCCAGCAGTTTATATCGGGAGCTCGGCAATGAGCAGTTCTTC.

The rearrangement uses TRBV10-2 and TRBJ2-2; no firm D call. The CDR3 totals 12 residues. In germline, CDR1 is WSHSY, CDR2 SAAADI. The V and J ends lost 7 bases and 6 bases respectively, with 9 bases between them. The CDR3 sequence: CASTYGSGELFF. Here the CDR3 DNA reads TGCGCCAGCACTTATGGTTCCGGGGAGCTGTTTTTT.

This clone has only one observation. The chain recombines TRBV19 with TRBJ1-5; TRBD1 is a possible D gene (6 bases). CDR1 is LNHDA, CDR2 SQIVND, per germline (reference sequence). Trimming stripped 5 bases from V and 2 bases from J, with 22 bases between. This CDR3 is built from 18 residues. CDR3 loop: CASSVPQSRRGGNQPQHF. In nucleotides, the CDR3 is TGTGCCAGTAGTGTCCCTCAATCCCGGAGGGGGGGCAATCAGCCCCAGCATTTT.

In nucleotides, the CDR3 is TGTGCCAGCAGCGTAGGGACCTCCTACGAGCAGTACTTC. Its protein is CASSVGTSYEQYF. The chain combines TRBV5-4 with TRBJ2-7; D assignment may be TRBD1 or TRBD2 (5 bases each). The CDR3 loop spans 13 amino acids. The germline V gene has CDR1 SGHNT and CDR2 YYREEE (reference sequence). Between the trimmed V and J ends, which lost 4 bases and 0 bases, there was a span of 8 bases.

This clone came up once. The chain links TRBV11-2 to TRBJ2-1; D is perhaps TRBD1 (7 bases). CDR1 SGHAT and CDR2 FQNNGV come from the germline V gene. This CDR3 region has 20 residues. V shed 0 bases and J shed 8 bases, with 29 bases lying between them. CDR3 region: CASSLDDQGGFLIARDEQFF. CDR3 DNA: TGTGCCAGCAGCTTAGATGATCAGGGGGGCTTCCTAATTGCGCGGGATGAGCAGTTCTTC.

This clone was observed a handful of times. V usage is TRBV6-1 and J usage is TRBJ1-1; D is perhaps TRBD1 (6 bases). V was trimmed by 7 bases and J by 4 bases, leaving 19 bases between them. Germline V gene sequence: CDR1 MNHNS, CDR2 SASEGT. The CDR3 totals 15 residues. Here the CDR3 reads CASTLSGGVSTEAFF. For the CDR3, the DNA is TGTGCCAGCACTTTAAGTGGGGGCGTAAGCACTGAAGCTTTCTTT.

The chain is built from TRBV2 and TRBJ1-4, with TRBD1 matching over 7 bases. V trimming: 11 bases; J trimming: 7 bases; junction bases outside the gene matches: 10. Germline V gene lookup returns CDR1 SNHLY and CDR2 FYNNEI. CDR3 length: 13 residues. CDR3 nucleotides: TGTGCCGGCACAGGGGATTTAGGTGAAAAACTGTTTTTT. Translating it yields CAGTGDLGEKLFF.

The chain uses TRBV6-5 and TRBJ2-5; D may be TRBD1 or TRBD2 (5 bases each). Trimming removed 2 bases at V and 7 bases at J, with 11 bases between. This CDR3 comprises 13 residues. The germline V gene encodes CDR1 MNHEY and CDR2 SVGAGI. The CDR3 DNA follows: TGTGCCAGCAGTTACGAGGGGTGGGGGACCCAGTACTTC. This codes for CASSYEGWGTQYF.

The J gene is TRBJ2-7, the V gene TRBV7-9, with D possibly being TRBD2 (6 bases). The V gene's germline CDR1 is SEHNR and CDR2 FQNEAQ (reference sequence). V was cut by 6 bases and J by 0 bases, with 18 bases left in between. The CDR3 sequence is 16 residues long. As DNA, the CDR3 is TGTGCCAGCAGGCCACCTGGGGACTGGAGCTCCTACGAGCAGTACTTC. Protein: CASRPPGDWSSYEQYF.

The count of this clone is one. The chain is built from TRBV9 and TRBJ2-3; D gene ambiguous. The V gene lost 7 bases and the J gene lost 4 bases, with 13 bases spanning the gap. CDR1 is SGDLS, CDR2 YYNGEE, per germline. This CDR3 contains 13 residues. CDR3 in DNA: TGTGCCAGCGGAGATTTCAGCGCAGATACGCAGTATTTT. Its protein is CASGDFSADTQYF.

The genes are TRBV19 and TRBJ2-1; the match to TRBD2 covers 14 bases. The CDR3 spans 15 residues. Unmatched junction bases numbered 4, after V lost 4 bases and J lost 8 bases. The V gene's germline CDR1 is LNHDA and CDR2 SQIVND (reference sequence). The CDR3 DNA is TGTGCCAGTAGTAGTGGGACTAGCGGGAGCGATGAGCAGTTCTTC. Translated, it gives CASSSGTSGSDEQFF.

This chain connects TRBV27 to TRBJ2-1; 10 nucleotides agree with TRBD1. There are 15 residues in the CDR3. With 6 bases clipped from V and 6 bases from J, the junction kept 8 bases outside the gene matches. CDR1 is MNHEY, CDR2 SMNVEV, per germline (reference sequence). The CDR3 coding sequence is TGTGCCAGCAGAACTCCGGGACAGGGGATCAATGAGCAGTTCTTC. Amino acid sequence: CASRTPGQGINEQFF.

The chain recombines TRBV9 with TRBJ2-2; D is unclear. V gave up 3 bases and J gave up 4 bases, with 4 bases separating them. This CDR3 spans 12 amino acids. The germline gives CDR1 SGDLS, CDR2 YYNGEE. CDR3 in DNA: TGTGCCAGCAGCGGAAGCACCGGGGAGCTGTTTTTT. Translation gives CASSGSTGELFF.